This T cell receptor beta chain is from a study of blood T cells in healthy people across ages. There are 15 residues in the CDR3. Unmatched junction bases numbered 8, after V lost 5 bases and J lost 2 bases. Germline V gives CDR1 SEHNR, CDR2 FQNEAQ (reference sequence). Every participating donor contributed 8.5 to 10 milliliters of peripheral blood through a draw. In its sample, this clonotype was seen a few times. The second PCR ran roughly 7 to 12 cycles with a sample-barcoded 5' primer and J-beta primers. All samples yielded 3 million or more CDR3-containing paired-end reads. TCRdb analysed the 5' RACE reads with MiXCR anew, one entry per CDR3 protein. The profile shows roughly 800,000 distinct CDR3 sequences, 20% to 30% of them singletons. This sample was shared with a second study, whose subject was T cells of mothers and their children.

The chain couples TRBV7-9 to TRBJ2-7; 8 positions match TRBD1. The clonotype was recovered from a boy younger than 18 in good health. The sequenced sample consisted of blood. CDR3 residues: CASSARGQSTYEQYF. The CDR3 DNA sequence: TGTGCCAGCAGCGCCAGGGGGCAGTCAACCTACGAGCAGTACTTC.